The text below deals with one T cell receptor beta chain. Its antigen is still unknown. It has no much larger one-base neighbor in the sample; base qualities were not kept. This entry comes from a study of OX40 agonist ivuxolimab in advanced cancers. Study-level background: Ivuxolimab was an agonistic, fully human IgG2 monoclonal antibody directed against OX40 (CD134), a costimulatory receptor. The dose-escalation cohort was about 87% male with a mean age of approximately 60 years, ranging from roughly 20 to 80. Of the approximately 50 dose-escalation patients, hepatocellular carcinoma was present in about 20, melanoma in approximately 15, renal cell carcinoma in 9 and head and neck cancer in 9. Intravenous ivuxolimab was administered to patients every 2 weeks at six dose levels: 0.01, 0.1, 0.3, 1.5, 3 and 10 mg/kg. The paper reports the monotherapy dose-escalation portion (N of about 47 patients) of the phase I ivuxolimab trial. Three dose-escalation patients achieved partial responses, one with hepatocellular carcinoma and two with cutaneous melanoma. Prior anti-PD-1, anti-PD-L1 or anti-CTLA-4 therapy was permitted, and checkpoint inhibitors had been received by less than 45% of dose-escalation patients. The point of sequencing TCRbeta in the periphery was to test whether ivuxolimab changed TCR sequence diversity and drove clonal T-cell expansion.

Genomic DNA was isolated from the sorted cells so that the TCRbeta CDR3 region could be sequenced. TCRbeta CDR3 regions were sequenced using the immunoSEQ Assay. TCRdb re-hosts the immuneACCESS table, in-frame sequences only. Its copies lack some clones; in the studies checked, an unresolved V gene accounts for under half of them, and the cause for the rest is not known. The sample includes 55,000 to 65,000 clones, with 84% observed a single time. Of the sample, approximately 2% falls within the top ten clones. The trial excluded patients who had a history of autoimmune disease or who were on systemic immunosuppression. In every dose cohort, peripheral blood was drawn for TCR sequencing at baseline, cycle 4 day 1, and cycle 7 day 1. Samples were obtained from an open-label, multicenter, first-in-human phase I dose-escalation trial of ivuxolimab. Adults with locally advanced or metastatic melanoma, renal cell, hepatocellular, or head and neck squamous cell carcinoma were enrolled in the trial. Before TCR sequencing, CD4+ T cells and CD8+ T cells were sorted from peripheral blood as separate populations.

The study at large found these results: At doses from 0.1 to 3.0 mg/kg, clonal expansion was seen in both CD4+ and CD8+ blood T cells between baseline and week 6. Which antigens the clonally expanded peripheral T cells were specific for was not determined. Low levels of normalized T-cell clonal expansion were also seen in some nonresponding patients. On average, CD8+ T cells showed more expanded clones than CD4+ T cells after ivuxolimab. In the 0.1-3.0 mg/kg groups, partial responders had among the lowest normalized peripheral clonal expansion, particularly in CD8+ T cells.

From cysteine to phenylalanine, the CDR3 is 12 amino acids long. The CDR3 DNA has 36 bases and is translated from base 1. As encoded in the germline V gene, CDR1 is SGHAT while CDR2 is FQNNGV. V sheds 1 base and J sheds 7 bases, leaving 8 bases between their ends. In this chain, TRBV11-2 is recombined with TRBJ2-7; the best D guess is TRBD1, with 5 bases matching. The material was CD4+ or CD8+ T cells sorted from blood, obtained in a trial of the OX40 agonist ivuxolimab. This receptor was obtained from an adult with an advanced solid tumor such as melanoma, head and neck, liver or kidney cancer. The CDR3 region has the sequence CASSLGAGEQYF. The nucleotides read TGTGCCAGCAGCTTAGGGGCAGGGGAGCAGTACTTC.